This TCR beta chain derives from a study of blood T cells in healthy people across ages (dated by TCRdb to about 2015). Study-wide context: Template switching captured roughly one uniquely barcoded TCR beta cDNA molecule per two T cells in model experiments. Using deep sequencing normalized with unique cDNA molecular identifiers, the study measured how TCR beta repertoire diversity changes with age. The donors were divided into four age groups: young (average roughly 15 years), middle-aged (around 41), aged (approximately 62) and long-lived (roughly 88). Two additional independent replicas of 1 million unique cDNA reads from the same blood draw were analyzed for two donors (one aged 18 to 30 and one aged 80 or older). What the authors observed across the whole study: There was a strong correlation between observed TCR beta diversity and the percentage of naive T cells measured by flow cytometry. Because profiling used bulk unsorted PBMCs, naive and antigen-experienced compartments could not be compared conclusively. Compared with the aged group, the long-lived group had more naive CD4+ T cells, fewer expanded clones and increased TCR diversity, suggesting age selection. As age increased, observed TCR beta diversity per million T cells dropped in a roughly linear way, and a significant reduction was already evident by age about 36. Estimates of total diversity from one million sequenced T cells were regarded as lower bounds and underestimates. Because donor CMV infection status was unknown, age-related changes in expanded clonotypes were potentially confounded.

Receptor libraries were prepared by 5' RACE. The instrument given in TCRdb is Illumina HiSeq 2500. A second PCR of roughly 6 to 11 cycles was performed with a sample-barcoded 5' primer and a J-beta primer mix. A template-switch 5' adaptor carrying 12 random nucleotides introduced a unique molecular identifier onto each TCR beta cDNA molecule. At least 2.5 million CDR3-containing paired-end reads were obtained from each sample. All of the RNA was converted into first-strand cDNA using the Mint cDNA synthesis kit, with a TRBC-specific oligonucleotide serving as the primer. Following uracil-DNA glycosylase treatment, a first 18-cycle PCR with universal primers M1SS and BC2_uni_R was performed on all cDNA. Under the source paper's analysis protocol: For normalization, 1 million high-quality reads, each with a distinct molecular identifier, were randomly selected from each sample. Reads with shared molecular identifiers were discarded instead of being binned into consensus sequences. CDR3 identification, clonotype clustering and error correction used MiTCR with a Q25 quality threshold and the strictest error-elimination algorithm. Lower-bound total TCR beta diversity was estimated with a nonparametric unseen species model using Euler transformation. TCRdb reran the public reads through fastp at Q25 and MiXCR, keeping productive beta chains. Here each entry gathers all rows of one CDR3 protein and keeps the most common genes and DNA. TCRdb, not the authors, supplied the V and J calls. The sample table records roughly 800,000 distinct CDR3 sequences; roughly 25% of these occur just once. The ten largest clones capture approximately 4% of the sample.

Donors were 39 systemically healthy Caucasian individuals from Russia aged roughly 6 to 90 years. Around 10 milliliters of peripheral blood were collected from each donor into EDTA-treated Vacutainer tubes. Ficoll-Paque density-gradient centrifugation was used to isolate PBMCs, with at least 6.5 million per sample. Trizol reagent was used to extract total RNA from the PBMCs, yielding at least 5 micrograms per sample. For every donor, flow cytometry on a PBMC aliquot measured the percentage of naive CD45RAhigh/CD27high T cells. To note about this clonotype: The antigen it binds to is not known. No base-level quality is on record; no much larger clone is a single base apart.

From the cysteine up to the phenylalanine, the CDR3 has a length of 15 residues. The kept DNA is CDR3 alone, 45 bases in frame from the first base. The germline V gene (reference sequence) yields DFQATT for CDR1 and SNEGSKA for CDR2. These data also featured in a second study, about T cells of mothers and their children. As that second paper reports: Nine systemically healthy Caucasian individuals, comprising three mothers and their six children, were included as donors. cDNA synthesis used all of the extracted RNA, with around 1.6 ug of RNA in each 15 ul reaction. In the second PCR, sample barcodes and 2-4 random nucleotides were introduced via the M1S primer. Over 8 million TCR beta CDR3 reads were obtained for each mother, and around 2.7 million reads were obtained for each child. In both related and unrelated pairs, thymic selection shapes the output of TCR recombination in a similar way, with inherited differences having only a minor effect. Normalized repertoire overlap in related mother-child pairs was always slightly higher than in unrelated mother-child pairs, but the difference was never significant. Persistent microchimeric T cell clones were not detected, at a sensitivity of 95 to 100 clones per million clonotypes. To look for features that set related mother-child pairs apart from unrelated individuals, the researchers ran deep NGS to compare the TCR beta repertoires of mothers and children. The mean age was roughly 36 +/- 4 years for the mothers and around 10 +/- 4 years for the children. After adapters were ligated using NEBNext reagents, the libraries underwent 100+100 nt paired-end sequencing on an Illumina HiSeq 2000. To prevent cross-contamination, the mother and child libraries were prepared a month apart and were sequenced in separate runs. Between about 500,000 and 2,300,000 distinct TCR beta clonotypes were identified per donor. Naive TCR beta clonotypes were estimated from low-frequency clonotypes matched to each donor's FACS-determined naive share, without sorting.

The sequence is built from TRBV20-1 and TRBJ2-1; 9 middle bases align to TRBD2. With the DNA end fitting TRBJ2-5 better, the J assignment may be wrong. The sequencing input was blood. The origin of this receptor is a boy under 18 in good health. The DNA sequence is TGCAGTGCTAGACAGACTAGCGGCTTTAAAGAGACCCAGTACTTC. Its protein reads: CSARQTSGFKETQYF.